These 15 T cell receptor beta chains came from one sample sequenced in a study of technical replicates of blood from a handful of donors. This table comes from immunoSEQ multiplex PCR, and its TCRdb copy is limited to in-frame clones, with some not included. The data show 65,000 to 90,000 clones, 93% seen once. Sequenced material: T cells isolated from PBMCs. These receptors were obtained from a human donor in good health.

V and J are TRBV4-1 and TRBJ2-1; D is possibly TRBD1 (6 bases). With 1 base removed from V and 8 bases from J, the gap between germline ends came to 18 bases. Looked up from germline, CDR1 is MGHRA and CDR2 is YSYEKL. The CDR3 covers 16 residues. This chain's CDR3 is CASSQGGGRGVHEQFF. DNA for the CDR3: TGCGCCAGCAGCCAAGGTGGGGGCAGGGGAGTCCATGAGCAGTTCTTC.

The chain joins TRBV6-6 to TRBJ2-7; 7 bases align to TRBD2. Germline V lookup: CDR1 MNHNY, CDR2 SVGAGI (reference sequence). V gave up 6 bases and J gave up 7 bases; unmatched junction bases: 15. CDR3 size: 15 residues. Here the CDR3 DNA reads TGTGCCAGCAGCTCCCATACCGCGGGGGAGCCGGAGCAGTACTTC. This codes for CASSSHTAGEPEQYF.

The V call is TRBV11-2, the J call TRBJ1-3; no firm D call. Germline V gene data show CDR1 as SGHAT and CDR2 as FQNNGV. This CDR3 contains 15 residues. Trimming removed 5 bases at V and 1 base at J, with 12 bases between. The CDR3 here is CASSLGSGSGNTIYF. CDR3 coding DNA: TGTGCCAGCAGCCTAGGGTCGGGATCTGGAAACACCATATATTTT.

This chain joins TRBV6-5 and TRBJ2-1; D may be TRBD2 (6 bases). The CDR3 sequence is 15 residues long. The germline CDR1 and CDR2 sequences are MNHEY and SVGAGI. V lost 2 bases to trimming and J lost 5 bases, with 13 bases between them. In DNA, the CDR3 is TGTGCCAGCAGTTACATGGGGACTCCCCACAATGAGCAGTTCTTC. Residues: CASSYMGTPHNEQFF.

The chain uses TRBV7-2 and TRBJ1-1; D is undetermined. V was pared by 5 bases and J by 3 bases, with 4 bases between. The CDR3 length is 11 residues. Germline CDR1 reads SGHTA; CDR2 reads FQGNSA. CDR3 coding DNA: TGTGCCAGCAGCCCATACACTGAAGCTTTCTTT. It codes for CASSPYTEAFF.

The chain employs TRBV4-2 and TRBJ1-1, with D possibly TRBD1 on 6 matching bases. Germline V gene sequence: CDR1 LGHNA, CDR2 YNFKEQ. The ends were cut back, 3 bases at V and 2 bases at J, with 16 bases in the middle. This CDR3 region has 16 residues. CDR3 protein: CASSQAGAPDNTEAFF. CDR3 sequence (DNA): TGTGCCAGCAGCCAGGCGGGGGCCCCCGATAACACTGAAGCTTTCTTT.

V and J are TRBV10-3 and TRBJ2-2; D possibly corresponds to TRBD1 (7 bases). Between the trimmed V and J ends, which lost 4 bases and 4 bases, there was a span of 13 bases. The CDR3 has 15 residues. Germline CDR1 reads ENHRY; CDR2 reads SYGVKD. The CDR3 loop reads CAISGGDRPTGELFF. Here the CDR3 DNA reads TGTGCCATCAGTGGCGGGGACAGACCCACCGGGGAGCTGTTTTTT.

Concerning this clone: The junction departs from the called germline gene at one end, perhaps through a read error. The chain combines TRBV29-1 with TRBJ1-1, with D tentatively TRBD1 (6 bases). Germline-derived CDR1 and CDR2 are SQVTM and ANQGSEA. The CDR3 is 14 residues long. The CDR3 DNA follows: TGCAGCGTCGAAGTTCAGGGGAATAATACTGAAGCTTTCTTT. This sequence encodes CSVEVQGNNTEAFF.

The J gene is TRBJ2-7, the V gene TRBV6-5; TRBD1 agrees at 10 bases. CDR3 length: 14 amino acids. V dropped 5 bases and J dropped 5; count of bases not matched to a gene: 6. CDR1 and CDR2 from the germline V gene are MNHEY and SVGAGI. The CDR3 spells CASSPGTGAHEQYF. As DNA, the CDR3 is TGTGCCAGCAGTCCCGGGACAGGGGCCCACGAGCAGTACTTC.

The chain couples TRBV6-5 to TRBJ1-1; D call uncertain. Trimming stripped 8 bases from V and 3 bases from J, with 7 bases between. Per the germline V gene, CDR1 is MNHEY and CDR2 is SVGAGI. The CDR3 is made up of 11 amino acids. This CDR3 is CASSRHTEAFF. Here the CDR3 DNA reads TGTGCCAGCTCTAGGCACACTGAAGCTTTCTTT.

The chain joins TRBV5-1 to TRBJ2-3, with D perhaps TRBD2 (6 bases). CDR1 SGHRS and CDR2 YFSETQ come from the germline V gene. V lost 3 bases and J lost 0, with 11 bases in between. The CDR3 runs to 15 residues. The CDR3 DNA sequence: TGCGCCAGCAGCTGGGCGGGGACTAGCACAGATACGCAGTATTTT. It specifies CASSWAGTSTDTQYF. Combining the CDR3 with reference TRBV5-1 and TRBJ2-3 gives the whole variable domain KAGVTQTPRYLIKTRGQQVTLSCSPISGHRSVSWYQQTPGQGLQFLFEYFSETQRNKGNFPGRFSGRQFSNSRSEMNVSTLELGDSALYLCASSWAGTSTDTQYFGPGTRLTVL.

V gene TRBV2 combines with J gene TRBJ2-7, with TRBD2 matching 10 bases. With 2 bases clipped from V and 5 bases from J, the junction kept 9 bases outside the gene matches. Germline CDR1 SNHLY, CDR2 FYNNEI. The CDR3 is made up of 16 amino acids. CDR3 sequence reads: CASSERRAGGSHEQYF. DNA for the CDR3: TGTGCCAGCAGTGAAAGGAGAGCGGGAGGGTCCCACGAGCAGTACTTC.

This clone was counted between two and nine times. The CDR3 loop reads CASSREGAETEAFF. In nucleotides, the CDR3 is TGTGCCAGCAGTAGAGAGGGGGCAGAAACTGAAGCTTTCTTT. The chain recombines TRBV6-6 with TRBJ1-1, with TRBD1 matching over 7 bases. Germline loops: CDR1 MNHNY, CDR2 SVGAGI (reference sequence). The trim removed 5 bases at V and 5 bases at J, leaving 8 bases unmatched. The CDR3 loop spans 14 amino acids.

As regards this clone: The junction and the germline gene differ at one end; a read error may be behind it. The chain joins TRBV5-4 to TRBJ2-1, with TRBD1 as a possible D gene (6 bases). The CDR3 has 12 residues. CDR1 SGHNT and CDR2 YYREEE come from the germline V gene (reference sequence). The chain's CDR3 is CASNDHHRVGVF. In nucleotides, the CDR3 is TGTGCCAGCAACGACCATCACAGGGTAGGAGTCTTC.

V gene TRBV18 combines with J gene TRBJ1-1; possible D gene TRBD1, 5 bases. Germline V lookup: CDR1 KGHSH, CDR2 LQKENI. The CDR3 has 15 amino acids. Trimming took 4 bases from V and 8 from J, leaving 20 bases between them. The chain's CDR3 is CASSRNKQDPEEAFF. DNA for the CDR3: TGTGCCAGCTCACGAAATAAACAGGATCCCGAAGAAGCTTTCTTT. Full variable domain (rest looked up from reference TRBV18 and TRBJ1-1): NAGVMQNPRHLVRRRGQEARLRCSPMKGHSHVYWYRQLPEEGLKFMVYLQKENIIDESGMPKERFSAEFPKEGPSILRIQQVVRGDSAAYFCASSRNKQDPEEAFFGQGTRLTVV.